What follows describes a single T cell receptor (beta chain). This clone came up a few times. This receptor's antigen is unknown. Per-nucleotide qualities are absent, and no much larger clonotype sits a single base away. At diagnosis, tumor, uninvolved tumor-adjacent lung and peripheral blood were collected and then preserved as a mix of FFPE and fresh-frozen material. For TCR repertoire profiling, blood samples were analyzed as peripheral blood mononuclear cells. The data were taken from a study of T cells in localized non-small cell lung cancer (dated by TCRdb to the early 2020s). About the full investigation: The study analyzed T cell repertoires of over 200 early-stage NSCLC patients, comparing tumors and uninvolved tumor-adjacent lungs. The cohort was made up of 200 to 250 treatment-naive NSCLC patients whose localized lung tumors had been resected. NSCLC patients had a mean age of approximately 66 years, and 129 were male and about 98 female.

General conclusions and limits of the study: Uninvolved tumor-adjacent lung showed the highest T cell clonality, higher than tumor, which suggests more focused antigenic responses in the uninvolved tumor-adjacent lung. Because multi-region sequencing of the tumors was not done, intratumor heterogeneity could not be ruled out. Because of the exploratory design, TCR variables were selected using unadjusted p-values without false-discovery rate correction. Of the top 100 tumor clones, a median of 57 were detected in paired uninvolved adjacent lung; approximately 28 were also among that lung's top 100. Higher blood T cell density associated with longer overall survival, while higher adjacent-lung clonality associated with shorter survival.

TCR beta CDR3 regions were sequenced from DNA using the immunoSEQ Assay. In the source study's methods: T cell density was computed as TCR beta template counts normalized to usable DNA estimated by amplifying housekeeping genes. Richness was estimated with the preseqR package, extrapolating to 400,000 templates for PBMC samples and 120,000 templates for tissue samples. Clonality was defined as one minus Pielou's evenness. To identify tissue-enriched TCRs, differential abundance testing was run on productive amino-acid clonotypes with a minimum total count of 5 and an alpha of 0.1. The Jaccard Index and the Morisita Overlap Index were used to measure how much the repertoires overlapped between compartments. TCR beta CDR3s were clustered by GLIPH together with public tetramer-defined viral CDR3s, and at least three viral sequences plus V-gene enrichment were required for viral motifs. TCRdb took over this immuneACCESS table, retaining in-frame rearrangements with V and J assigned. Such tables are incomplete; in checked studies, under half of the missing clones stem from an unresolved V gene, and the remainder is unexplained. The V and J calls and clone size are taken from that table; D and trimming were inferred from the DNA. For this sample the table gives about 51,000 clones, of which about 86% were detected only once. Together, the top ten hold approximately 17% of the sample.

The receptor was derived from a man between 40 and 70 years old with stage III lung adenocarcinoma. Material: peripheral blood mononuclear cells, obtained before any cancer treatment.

The CDR3 protein: CASSIWQGDSPLHF. The base sequence is TGTGCCAGTAGTATCTGGCAGGGTGATTCACCCCTCCACTTT. The rearrangement joined TRBV19 to TRBJ1-6, with TRBD1 tentatively as D gene (5 bases match). From a lookup of the germline V gene (reference sequence), CDR1 and CDR2 are LNHDA and SQIVND. Spanning cysteine to phenylalanine, the CDR3 consists of 14 amino acids. CDR3 DNA is the only sequence kept; it has 42 bases, read in frame from the first base. V loses 3 bases, J loses 8 bases, and the germline ends lie 11 bases apart.